This TCR beta chain is from a study of T-cell memory formation after mild COVID-19. Across the study: Largely donor-specific sequence clusters came from two donors.

Study results and limitations: Researchers report contracting CD4+ clones mostly in CM and EM, with CD8+ clones in EMRA. The SARS-CoV-2 specificity of second-wave clones reaching peak at day 37 remained unverified.

This clonotype occurred a few times. The antigen is undetermined. 5'RACE with constant-segment primers yielded barcoded, UMI-tagged TCR alpha and TCR beta cDNA libraries. MiXCR, applied by TCRdb to the 5' RACE reads, yields one record per CDR3 protein. This sample has 150,000 to 200,000 distinct CDR3 sequences, with around a third found just once. The germline CDR1 and CDR2 sequences are SEHNR and FQNEAQ (reference sequence). This CDR3 is 16 amino acids long. V was pared by 4 bases and J by 8 bases, with 11 bases of the junction left unmatched. The source is an adult woman who had mild COVID-19 (a few samples of this study predate the infection). Cell type and time point are not known. The specimen sequenced was PBMCs or a T cell subset sorted from them (not recorded which). J is TRBJ2-1 and V is TRBV7-9, with 10 bases identical to TRBD2. The chain's CDR3 is CASSSLEREGPYEQFF. CDR3 DNA: TGTGCCAGCAGCTCCCTCGAGCGGGAGGGCCCTTATGAGCAGTTCTTC.